This TCR beta chain stems from a study of cytomegalovirus exposure and HLA in healthy donors. Study outcomes and limitations: For TCR beta chains, V- and J-gene trimming was later linked to a missense DCLRE1C variant.

As for this clone: No antigen is known for it.

A multiplex PCR was run with 60 Vbeta primers and 13 Jbeta primers. Authors' processing steps: Some 11 million of the approximately 80 million unique TCR beta chains counted in a later analysis were shared. The repertoire was sequenced with immunoSEQ multiplex PCR; TCRdb's copy has only in-frame clones and lacks some. The DNA gave D and trimming, while V, J and clone size come from that table. The repertoire holds more than 110,000 clones, with just over 70% as singletons. This receptor was taken from a woman in her twenties or thirties in good health and CMV-seronegative. The sequenced material came from PBMCs.

The DNA for the CDR3 is TGTGCCACAAGACTAGCGGGAAACAATGAGCAGTTCTTC. As protein: CATRLAGNNEQFF. This sequence joins TRBV2 and TRBJ2-1, with 11 bases lining up with TRBD2. Germline V gene data show CDR1 as SNHLY and CDR2 as FYNNEI. V shed 10 bases, J shed 5 bases, and the junction held 4 bases outside the gene matches. The CDR3 is 13 amino acids. The variable domain in full, with the rest retrieved from reference TRBV2 and TRBJ2-1, is EPEVTQTPSHQVTQMGQEVILRCVPISNHLYFYWYRQILGQKVEFLVSFYNNEISEKSEIFDDQFSVERPDGSNFTLKIRSTKLEDSAMYFCATRLAGNNEQFFGPGTRLTVL.